This is a list of T cell receptor beta chains from one sample in a study of identifying expanded T cells in peripheral blood. Using immunoSEQ multiplex PCR, the repertoire was profiled, and TCRdb retains in-frame clones only, with some absent. The data hold 60,000 to 70,000 clones, with about 87% observed a single time. The sample consisted of blood. These receptors were collected from a person between 18 and 75 years old in good health. The CDR3 runs from the conserved cysteine through the conserved F or W. A D gene is named only where the DNA matches it firmly. Some rows have no size entry. The others give once, few or many, or a class for an expanded clone.

j_call,v_call,d_call,clone_size,cdr3_nt,cdr3_aa
TRBJ2-1,TRBV7-3,NA,NA,TGTGCCAGCAGCGCTCGACTCCCCTACAATGAGCAGTTCTTC,CASSARLPYNEQFF
TRBJ2-3,TRBV6-4,TRBD1,NA,TGTGCCAGCAGTCACAGGGGGGAAACAGATACGCAGTATTTT,CASSHRGETDTQYF
TRBJ2-7,TRBV15,TRBD1,NA,TGTGCCACCAGCAGAGACGCAGGGGGCGCGAGTGAGCAGTACTTC,CATSRDAGGASEQYF
TRBJ2-1,TRBV10-3,TRBD1,NA,TGTGCCATCAGAGGGACAGGGGGCAAGGACAATGAGCAGTTCTTC,CAIRGTGGKDNEQFF
TRBJ2-3,TRBV5-4,TRBD2,NA,TGTGCCAGCAGAAACGAGCGGGGACCGGGCACAGATACGCAGTATTTT,CASRNERGPGTDTQYF
TRBJ2-1,TRBV10-3,NA,once,TGTGCCGCCCGGGGGCGAGGGGACAATGAGCAGTTCTTC,CAARGRGDNEQFF
TRBJ2-3,TRBV27,NA,NA,TGTGCCAGCAGCCCTCTATTCGGGGGAACAGATACGCAGTATTTT,CASSPLFGGTDTQYF
TRBJ2-5,TRBV30,NA,NA,TGTGCCTGGAGTGGTAGGGGCGCCCAGTACTTC,CAWSGRGAQYF
TRBJ2-1,TRBV18,TRBD2,NA,TGTGCCAGCTCACTTGCGGGACTAGCCTACAATGAGCAGTTCTTC,CASSLAGLAYNEQFF
TRBJ2-2,TRBV27,TRBD1,NA,TGTGCCAGCAGTATCTGGGGACAGGGGTCCGGGGAGCTGTTTTTT,CASSIWGQGSGELFF
TRBJ1-2,TRBV30,NA,NA,TGTGCCTGGAGTAACCGGGACAAGCTTGGCTACACCTTC,CAWSNRDKLGYTF
TRBJ2-5,TRBV5-4,NA,once,TGTGCCAGCAGCGCACGGGACTGGCAAGAGACCCAGTACTTC,CASSARDWQETQYF
TRBJ2-7,TRBV5-1,NA,NA,TGCGCCAGCAGCAGGTTTAGACAGGGAGGTAACGAGCAGTACTTC,CASSRFRQGGNEQYF
TRBJ1-1,TRBV6-1,NA,NA,TGTGCCAGCAGTGAAGGGACAAATTACAGAGCTTTCTTT,CASSEGTNYRAFF
TRBJ2-3,TRBV6-4,NA,NA,TGTGCCAGCAGTGAACGGGGTAGCACAGATACGCAGTATTTT,CASSERGSTDTQYF
TRBJ1-1,TRBV7-2,NA,NA,TGTGCCAGCAGCCGTCCCTCAGGGGCTGAAGCTTTCTTT,CASSRPSGAEAFF
TRBJ2-7,TRBV27,TRBD1,once,TGTGCCAGCAGTTTCCCCCCGGAGACAGGGAATAGCTACGAGCAGTACTTC,CASSFPPETGNSYEQYF
TRBJ2-5,TRBV9,NA,NA,TGTGCCAGCAGCGTAGGTGCAGGGGCGAGGGAGACCCAGTACTTC,CASSVGAGARETQYF
TRBJ2-7,TRBV27,NA,NA,TGTGCCAGCAGTTGGCCCGGGGGAGACGAGCAGTACTTC,CASSWPGGDEQYF
TRBJ2-5,TRBV5-1,NA,few,TGCGCCAGCAGCTTGGGACAGTACCAAGAGACCCAGTACTTC,CASSLGQYQETQYF
TRBJ2-1,TRBV6-1,NA,NA,TGTGCCAGCTCTAATCTGTCCGGCTACAATGAGCAGTTCTTC,CASSNLSGYNEQFF
TRBJ2-3,TRBV5-1,NA,NA,TGCGCCAGCAGCTTGGCCGTAGATACGCAGTATTTT,CASSLAVDTQYF
TRBJ1-1,TRBV30,NA,NA,TGTGCCTGGAGTTTCGGGGGTGAAGCTTTCTTT,CAWSFGGEAFF
TRBJ2-7,TRBV5-1,TRBD1,NA,TGCGCCAGCAGCTTAGATACAGGGGGTCCCGAACACGAGCAGTACTTC,CASSLDTGGPEHEQYF
TRBJ2-7,TRBV5-5,NA,NA,TGTGCCAGCAGCTTGTGGGGTACCTACGAGCAGTACTTC,CASSLWGTYEQYF
TRBJ2-1,TRBV28,NA,NA,TGTGCCAGCAGTTTATGGGTCGGGAGCAATGAGCAGTTCTTC,CASSLWVGSNEQFF
TRBJ1-1,TRBV11-2,NA,NA,TGTGCCAGCAGCTACAAGGGAGGTGAGGAAGCTTTCTTT,CASSYKGGEEAFF
TRBJ1-2,TRBV11-2,NA,NA,TGTGCCAGCAGCTTACTTCGGACGGGTTATGGCTACACCTTC,CASSLLRTGYGYTF
TRBJ2-7,TRBV5-8,TRBD2,NA,TGTGCCAGCAGCTTCGGGACTAGCAGGTACGAGCAGTACTTC,CASSFGTSRYEQYF
TRBJ1-2,TRBV4-1,TRBD1,NA,TGCGCCAGCAGCCAACCGGGACAGGCCTATGGCTACACCTTC,CASSQPGQAYGYTF
TRBJ1-2,TRBV9,NA,NA,TGTGCCAGCTCGGGGATAGGCTACACCTTC,CASSGIGYTF
TRBJ1-2,TRBV6-6,NA,once,TGTGCCAGCAGTCCGACGGAACACTATGGCTACACCTTC,CASSPTEHYGYTF
TRBJ2-7,TRBV28,TRBD2,NA,TGTGCCAGCAGTACTTTCCGGACTAGCGGATCCTACGAGCAGTACTTC,CASSTFRTSGSYEQYF
TRBJ1-4,TRBV4-2,TRBD1,NA,TGTGCCAGCAGCCAAGAGGGAGCTGCGCGGACAGGTTCGTCCGATAAACTGTTTTTT,CASSQEGAARTGSSDKLFF
TRBJ2-5,TRBV18,TRBD2,NA,TGTGCCAGCTCACCAGGACTAGCGGGGGGAGAGACCCAGTACTTC,CASSPGLAGGETQYF